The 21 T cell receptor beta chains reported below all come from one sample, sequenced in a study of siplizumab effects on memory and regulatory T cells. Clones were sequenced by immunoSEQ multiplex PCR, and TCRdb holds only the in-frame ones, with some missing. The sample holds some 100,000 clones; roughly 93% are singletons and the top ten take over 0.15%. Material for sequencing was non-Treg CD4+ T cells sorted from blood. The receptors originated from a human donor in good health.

As DNA, the CDR3 is TGTGCCAGCAGCCAAGAGCTCTATGGCTACACCTTC. Translated, it gives CASSQELYGYTF. This chain connects TRBV14 to TRBJ1-2; D not resolved. V shed 0 bases and J shed 4 bases, with 3 bases lying between them. Germline CDR1 and CDR2: SGHDN and FVKESK. This CDR3 spans 12 amino acids.

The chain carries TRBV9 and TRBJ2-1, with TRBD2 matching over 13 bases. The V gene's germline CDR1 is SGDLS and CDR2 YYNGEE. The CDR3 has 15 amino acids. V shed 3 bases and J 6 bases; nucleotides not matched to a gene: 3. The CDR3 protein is CASSAGLAGVNEQFF. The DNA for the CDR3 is TGTGCCAGCAGCGCCGGACTAGCGGGGGTCAATGAGCAGTTCTTC.

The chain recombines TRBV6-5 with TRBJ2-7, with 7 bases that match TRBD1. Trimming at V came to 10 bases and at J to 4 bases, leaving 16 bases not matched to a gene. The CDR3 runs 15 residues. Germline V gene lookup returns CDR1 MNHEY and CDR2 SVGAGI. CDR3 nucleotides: TGTGCCACCTCCAAAACAGGGGCTGGTAGTTACGAGCAGTACTTC. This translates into CATSKTGAGSYEQYF.

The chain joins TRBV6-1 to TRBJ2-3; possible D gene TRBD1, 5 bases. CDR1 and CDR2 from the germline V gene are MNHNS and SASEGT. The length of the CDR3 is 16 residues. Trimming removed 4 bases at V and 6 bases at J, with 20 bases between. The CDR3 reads CASSGSAAGSRDTQYF. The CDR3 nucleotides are TGTGCCAGCAGTGGGTCCGCAGCAGGGTCCCGGGATACGCAGTATTTT.

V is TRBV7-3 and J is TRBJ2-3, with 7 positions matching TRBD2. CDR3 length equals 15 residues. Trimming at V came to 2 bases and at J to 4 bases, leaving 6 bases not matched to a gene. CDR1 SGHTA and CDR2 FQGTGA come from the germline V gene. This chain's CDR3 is CASSLWGGSADTQYF. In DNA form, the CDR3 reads TGTGCCAGCAGCTTATGGGGGGGAAGCGCAGATACGCAGTATTTT. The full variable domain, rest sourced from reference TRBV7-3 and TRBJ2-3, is GAGVSQTPSNKVTEKGKYVELRCDPISGHTALYWYRQSLGQGPEFLIYFQGTGAADDSGLPNDRFFAVRPEGSVSTLKIQRTERGDSAVYLCASSLWGGSADTQYFGPGTRLTVL.

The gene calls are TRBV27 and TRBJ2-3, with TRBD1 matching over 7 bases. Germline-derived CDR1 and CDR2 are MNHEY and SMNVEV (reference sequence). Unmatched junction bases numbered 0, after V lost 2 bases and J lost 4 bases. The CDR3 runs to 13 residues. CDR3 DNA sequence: TGTGCCAGCAGTTTAACAGGGGCAGATACGCAGTATTTT. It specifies CASSLTGADTQYF.

The CDR3 sequence is CASSEGTGMYQPQHF. For the CDR3, the DNA is TGTGCCAGCAGTGAGGGGACAGGGATGTATCAGCCCCAGCATTTT. The V and J genes are TRBV6-1 and TRBJ1-5; 9 bases fit TRBD1. This CDR3 is built from 15 residues. J lost 5 bases, V lost 3 bases, and 5 bases had no gene match. The germline V gene has CDR1 MNHNS and CDR2 SASEGT.

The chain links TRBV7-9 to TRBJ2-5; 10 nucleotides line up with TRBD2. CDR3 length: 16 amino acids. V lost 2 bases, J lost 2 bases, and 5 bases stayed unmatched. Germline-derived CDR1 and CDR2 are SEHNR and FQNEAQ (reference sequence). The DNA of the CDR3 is TGTGCCAGCAGCTTAATGGTAGCGGGGGGTCAAGAGACCCAGTACTTC. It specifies CASSLMVAGGQETQYF. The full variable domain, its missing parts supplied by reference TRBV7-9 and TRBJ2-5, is DTGVSQNPRHKITKRGQNVTFRCDPISEHNRLYWYRQTLGQGPEFLTYFQNEAQLEKSRLLSDRFSAERPKGSFSTLEIQRTEQGDSAMYLCASSLMVAGGQETQYFGPGTRLLVL.

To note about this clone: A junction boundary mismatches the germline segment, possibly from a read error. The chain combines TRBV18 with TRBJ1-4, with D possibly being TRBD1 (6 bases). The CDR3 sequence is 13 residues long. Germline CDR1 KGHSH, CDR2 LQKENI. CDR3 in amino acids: CASSPQGSEKLFF. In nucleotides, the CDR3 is TGTGCCAGCTCTCCACAGGGAAGCGAAAAACTGTTTTTT.

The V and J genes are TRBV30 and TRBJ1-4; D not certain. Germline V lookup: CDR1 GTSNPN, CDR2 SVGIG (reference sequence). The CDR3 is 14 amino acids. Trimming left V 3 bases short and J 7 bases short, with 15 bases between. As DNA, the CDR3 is TGTGCCTGGAGGGGTCCTAGTTCAGGTGAAAAACTGTTTTTT. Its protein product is CAWRGPSSGEKLFF.

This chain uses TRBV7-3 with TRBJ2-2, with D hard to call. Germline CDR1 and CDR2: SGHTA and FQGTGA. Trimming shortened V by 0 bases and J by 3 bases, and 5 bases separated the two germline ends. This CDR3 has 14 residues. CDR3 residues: CASSLTDHTGELFF. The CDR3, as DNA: TGTGCCAGCAGCTTAACGGACCACACCGGGGAGCTGTTTTTT.

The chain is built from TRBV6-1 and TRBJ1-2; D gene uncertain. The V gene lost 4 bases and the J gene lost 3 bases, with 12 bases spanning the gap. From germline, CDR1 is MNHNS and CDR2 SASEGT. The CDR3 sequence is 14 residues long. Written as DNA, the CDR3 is TGTGCCAGCAGTGCGGTCGGGCGGGACTATGGCTACACCTTC. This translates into CASSAVGRDYGYTF.

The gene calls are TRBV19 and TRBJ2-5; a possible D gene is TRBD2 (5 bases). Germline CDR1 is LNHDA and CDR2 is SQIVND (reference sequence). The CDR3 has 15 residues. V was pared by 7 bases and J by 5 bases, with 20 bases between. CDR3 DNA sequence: TGTGCCAGTACTTCCGGGTATGGGAGAACGGAGACCCAGTACTTC. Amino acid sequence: CASTSGYGRTETQYF.

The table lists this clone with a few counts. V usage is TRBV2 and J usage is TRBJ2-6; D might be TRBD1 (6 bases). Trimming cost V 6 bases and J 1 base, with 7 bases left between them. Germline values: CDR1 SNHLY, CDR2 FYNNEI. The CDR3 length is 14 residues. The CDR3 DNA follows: TGTGCCAGCAGAACAGGGTCTGGGGCCAACGTCCTGACTTTC. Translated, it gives CASRTGSGANVLTF.

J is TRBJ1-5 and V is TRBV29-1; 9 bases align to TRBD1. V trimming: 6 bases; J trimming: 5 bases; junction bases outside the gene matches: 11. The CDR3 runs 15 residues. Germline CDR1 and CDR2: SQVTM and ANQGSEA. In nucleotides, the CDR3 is TGCAGCGTCCGGATGACAGGGGGTGCCGATCAGCCCCAGCATTTT. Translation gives CSVRMTGGADQPQHF.

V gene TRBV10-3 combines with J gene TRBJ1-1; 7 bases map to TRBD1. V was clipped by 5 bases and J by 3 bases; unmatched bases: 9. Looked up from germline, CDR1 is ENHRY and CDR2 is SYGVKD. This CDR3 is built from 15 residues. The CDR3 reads CAISTGVFLDTEAFF. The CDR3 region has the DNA TGTGCCATCAGTACAGGGGTTTTTTTGGACACTGAAGCTTTCTTT.

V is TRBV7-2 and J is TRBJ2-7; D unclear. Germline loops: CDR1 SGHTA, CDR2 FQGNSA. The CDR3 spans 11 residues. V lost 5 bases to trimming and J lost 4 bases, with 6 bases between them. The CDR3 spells CASSALYEQYF. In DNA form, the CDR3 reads TGTGCCAGCAGCGCTTTATACGAGCAGTACTTC.

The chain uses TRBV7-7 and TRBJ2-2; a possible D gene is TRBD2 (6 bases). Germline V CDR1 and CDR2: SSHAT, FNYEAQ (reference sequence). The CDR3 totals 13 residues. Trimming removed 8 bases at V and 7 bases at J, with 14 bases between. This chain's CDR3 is CASGAGKDGELFF. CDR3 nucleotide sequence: TGTGCCAGCGGGGCGGGGAAGGACGGGGAGCTGTTTTTT.

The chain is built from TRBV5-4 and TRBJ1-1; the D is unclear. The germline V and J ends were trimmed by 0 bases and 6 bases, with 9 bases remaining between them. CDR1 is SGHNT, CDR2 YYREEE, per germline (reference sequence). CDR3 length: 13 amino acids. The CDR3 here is CASSLVRQAEAFF. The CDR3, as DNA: TGTGCCAGCAGCTTGGTACGTCAAGCTGAAGCTTTCTTT.

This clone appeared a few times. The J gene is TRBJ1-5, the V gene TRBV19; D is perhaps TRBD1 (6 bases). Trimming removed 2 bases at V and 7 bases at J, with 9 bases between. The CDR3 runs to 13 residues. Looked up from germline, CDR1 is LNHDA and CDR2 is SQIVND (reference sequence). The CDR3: CASSITGQQPQHF. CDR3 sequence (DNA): TGTGCCAGTAGTATAACAGGGCAACAGCCCCAGCATTTT.

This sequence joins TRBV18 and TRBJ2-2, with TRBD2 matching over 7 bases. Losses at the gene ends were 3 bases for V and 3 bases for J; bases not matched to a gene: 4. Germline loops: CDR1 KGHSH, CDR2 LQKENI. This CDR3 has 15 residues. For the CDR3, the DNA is TGTGCCAGCTCACCTCAAGCGGGGTACACCGGGGAGCTGTTTTTT. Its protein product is CASSPQAGYTGELFF.